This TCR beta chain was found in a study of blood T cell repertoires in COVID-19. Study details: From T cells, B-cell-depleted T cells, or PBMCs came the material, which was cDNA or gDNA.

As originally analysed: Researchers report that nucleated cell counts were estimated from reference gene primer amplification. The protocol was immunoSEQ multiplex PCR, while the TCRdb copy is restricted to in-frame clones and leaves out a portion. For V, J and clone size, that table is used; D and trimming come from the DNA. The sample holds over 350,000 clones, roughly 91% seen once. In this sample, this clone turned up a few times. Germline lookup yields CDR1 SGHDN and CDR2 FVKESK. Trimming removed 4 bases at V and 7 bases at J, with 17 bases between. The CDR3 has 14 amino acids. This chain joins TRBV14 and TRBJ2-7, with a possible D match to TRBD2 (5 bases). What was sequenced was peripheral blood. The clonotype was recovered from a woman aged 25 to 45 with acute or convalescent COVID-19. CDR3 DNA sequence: TGTGCCAGCAGCCCAGGACTTGGAGCTAGGGAGCAGTACTTC. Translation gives CASSPGLGAREQYF. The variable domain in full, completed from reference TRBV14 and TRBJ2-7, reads EAGVTQFPSHSVIEKGQTVTLRCDPISGHDNLYWYRRVMGKEIKFLLHFVKESKQDESGMPNNRFLAERTGGTYSTLKVQPAELEDSGVYFCASSPGLGAREQYFGPGTRLTVT.